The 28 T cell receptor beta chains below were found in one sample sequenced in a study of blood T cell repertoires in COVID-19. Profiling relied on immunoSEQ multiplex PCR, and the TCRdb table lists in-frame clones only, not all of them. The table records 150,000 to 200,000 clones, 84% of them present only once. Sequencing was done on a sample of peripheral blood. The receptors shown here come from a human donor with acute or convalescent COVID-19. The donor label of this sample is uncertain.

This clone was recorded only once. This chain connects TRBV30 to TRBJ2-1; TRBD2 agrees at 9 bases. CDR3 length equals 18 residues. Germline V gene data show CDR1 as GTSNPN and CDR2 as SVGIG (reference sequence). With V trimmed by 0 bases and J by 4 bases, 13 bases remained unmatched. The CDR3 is CAWSVRRGGGVGYNEQFF. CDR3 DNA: TGTGCCTGGAGTGTACGGCGGGGGGGTGGCGTCGGATACAATGAGCAGTTCTTC.

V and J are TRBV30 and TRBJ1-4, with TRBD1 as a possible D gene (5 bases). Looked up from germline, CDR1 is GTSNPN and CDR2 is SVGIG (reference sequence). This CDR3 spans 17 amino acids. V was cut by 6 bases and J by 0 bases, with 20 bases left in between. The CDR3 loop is CACSPGLPGATNEKLFF. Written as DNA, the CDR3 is TGTGCCTGTTCCCCGGGACTCCCCGGAGCAACTAATGAAAAACTGTTTTTT.

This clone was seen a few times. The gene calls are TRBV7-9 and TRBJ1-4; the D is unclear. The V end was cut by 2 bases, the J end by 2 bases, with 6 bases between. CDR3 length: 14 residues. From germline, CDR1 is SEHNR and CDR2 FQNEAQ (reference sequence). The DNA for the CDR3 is TGTGCCAGCAGCTTACTCGAGACTAATGAAAAACTGTTTTTT. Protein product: CASSLLETNEKLFF.

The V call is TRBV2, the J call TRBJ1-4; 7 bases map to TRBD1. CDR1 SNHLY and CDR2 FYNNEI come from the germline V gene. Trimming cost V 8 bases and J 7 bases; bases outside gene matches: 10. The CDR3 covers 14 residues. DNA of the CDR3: TGTGCCAGCGGAGCATGGACAGGCATTGAAAAACTGTTTTTT. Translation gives CASGAWTGIEKLFF.

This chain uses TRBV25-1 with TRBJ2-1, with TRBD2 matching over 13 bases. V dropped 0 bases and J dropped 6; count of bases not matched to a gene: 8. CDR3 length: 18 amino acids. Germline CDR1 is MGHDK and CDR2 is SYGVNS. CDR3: CASSEYIGTSGRANEQFF. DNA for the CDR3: TGTGCCAGCAGTGAATATATTGGCACTAGCGGGAGGGCCAATGAGCAGTTCTTC. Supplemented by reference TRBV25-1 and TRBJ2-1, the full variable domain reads EADIYQTPRYLVIGTGKKITLECSQTMGHDKMYWYQQDPGMELHLIHYSYGVNSTEKGDLSSESTVSRIRTEHFPLTLESARPSHTSQYLCASSEYIGTSGRANEQFFGPGTRLTVL.

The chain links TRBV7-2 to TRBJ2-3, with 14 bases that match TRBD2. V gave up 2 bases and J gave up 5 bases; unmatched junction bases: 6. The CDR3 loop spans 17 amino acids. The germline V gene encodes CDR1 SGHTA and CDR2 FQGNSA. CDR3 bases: TGTGCCAGCAGCTTAAGACTAGCGGGAGGGCCTGTAGATACGCAGTATTTT. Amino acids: CASSLRLAGGPVDTQYF.

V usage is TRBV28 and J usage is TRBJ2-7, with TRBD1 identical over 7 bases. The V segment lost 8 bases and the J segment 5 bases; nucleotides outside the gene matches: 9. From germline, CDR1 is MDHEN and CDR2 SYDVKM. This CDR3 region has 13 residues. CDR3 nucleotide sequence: TGTGCCAGCCTCGCCCAGGGGGTGGACGAGCAGTACTTC. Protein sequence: CASLAQGVDEQYF.

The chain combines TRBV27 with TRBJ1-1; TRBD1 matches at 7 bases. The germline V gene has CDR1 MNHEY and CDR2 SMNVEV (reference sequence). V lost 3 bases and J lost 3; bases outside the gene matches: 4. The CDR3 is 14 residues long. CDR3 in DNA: TGTGCCAGCAGTTTCGACAGGGAGGACACTGAAGCTTTCTTT. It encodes CASSFDREDTEAFF.

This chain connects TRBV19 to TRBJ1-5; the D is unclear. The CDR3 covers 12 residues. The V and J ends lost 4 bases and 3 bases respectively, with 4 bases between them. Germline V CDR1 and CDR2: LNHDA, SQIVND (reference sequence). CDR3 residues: CASSTYNQPQHF. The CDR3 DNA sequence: TGTGCCAGTAGTACCTACAATCAGCCCCAGCATTTT.

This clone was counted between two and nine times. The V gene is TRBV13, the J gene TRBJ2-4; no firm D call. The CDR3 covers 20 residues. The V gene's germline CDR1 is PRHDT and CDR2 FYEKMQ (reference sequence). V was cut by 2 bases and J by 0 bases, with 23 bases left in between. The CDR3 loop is CASSLRVQADISIAKNIQYF. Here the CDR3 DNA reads TGTGCCAGCAGCTTAAGAGTCCAGGCCGACATCTCTATAGCCAAAAACATTCAGTACTTC.

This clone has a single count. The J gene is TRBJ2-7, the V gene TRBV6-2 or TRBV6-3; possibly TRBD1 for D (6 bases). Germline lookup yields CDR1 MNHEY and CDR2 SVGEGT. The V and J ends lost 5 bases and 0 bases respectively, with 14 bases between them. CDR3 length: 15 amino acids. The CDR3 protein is CASSLQGGGSYEQYF. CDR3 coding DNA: TGTGCCAGCAGTCTACAGGGTGGTGGCTCCTACGAGCAGTACTTC.

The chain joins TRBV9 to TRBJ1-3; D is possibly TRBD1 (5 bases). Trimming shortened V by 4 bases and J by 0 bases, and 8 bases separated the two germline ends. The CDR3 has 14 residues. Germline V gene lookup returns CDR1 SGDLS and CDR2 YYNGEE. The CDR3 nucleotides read TGTGCCAGCAGCCAAACAGGCTCTGGAAACACCATATATTTT. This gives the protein CASSQTGSGNTIYF.

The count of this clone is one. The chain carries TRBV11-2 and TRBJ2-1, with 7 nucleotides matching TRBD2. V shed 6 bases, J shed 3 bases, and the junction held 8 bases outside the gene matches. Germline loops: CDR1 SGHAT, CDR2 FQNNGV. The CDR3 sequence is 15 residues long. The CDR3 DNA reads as TGTGCCAGCAGTTCCCACCAGCGGGGCTACAATGAGCAGTTCTTC. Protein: CASSSHQRGYNEQFF.

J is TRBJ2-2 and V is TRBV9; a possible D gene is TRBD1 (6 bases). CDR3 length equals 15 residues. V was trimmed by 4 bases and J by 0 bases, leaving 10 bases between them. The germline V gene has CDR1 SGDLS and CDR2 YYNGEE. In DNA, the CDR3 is TGTGCCAGCAGCCCCCGGGACACGAACACCGGGGAGCTGTTTTTT. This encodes CASSPRDTNTGELFF.

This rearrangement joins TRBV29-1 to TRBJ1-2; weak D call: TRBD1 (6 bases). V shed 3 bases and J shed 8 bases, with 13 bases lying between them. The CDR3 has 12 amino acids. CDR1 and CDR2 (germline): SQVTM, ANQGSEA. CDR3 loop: CSVEAGAQGYTF. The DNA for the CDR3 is TGCAGCGTTGAGGCGGGGGCGCAAGGCTACACCTTC.

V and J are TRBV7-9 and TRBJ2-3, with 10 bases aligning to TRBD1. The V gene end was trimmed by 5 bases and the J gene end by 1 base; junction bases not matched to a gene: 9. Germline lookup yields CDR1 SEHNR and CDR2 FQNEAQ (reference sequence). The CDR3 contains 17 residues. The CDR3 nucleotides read TGTGCCAGCAGCCCTTTCGCCGGGACAGGGGGCACAGATACGCAGTATTTT. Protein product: CASSPFAGTGGTDTQYF.

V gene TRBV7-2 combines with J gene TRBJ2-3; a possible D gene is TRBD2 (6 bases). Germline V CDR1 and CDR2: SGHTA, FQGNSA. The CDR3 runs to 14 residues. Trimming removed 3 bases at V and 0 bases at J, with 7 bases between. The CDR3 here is CASSFGTSTDTQYF. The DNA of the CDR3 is TGTGCCAGCAGCTTCGGGACTAGCACAGATACGCAGTATTTT.

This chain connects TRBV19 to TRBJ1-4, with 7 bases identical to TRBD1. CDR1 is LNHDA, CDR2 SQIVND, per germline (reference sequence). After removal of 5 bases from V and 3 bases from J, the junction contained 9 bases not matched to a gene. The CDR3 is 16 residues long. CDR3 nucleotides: TGTGCCAGTAGTTTCCCGACAGGGTCGGCTAATGAAAAACTGTTTTTT. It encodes CASSFPTGSANEKLFF.

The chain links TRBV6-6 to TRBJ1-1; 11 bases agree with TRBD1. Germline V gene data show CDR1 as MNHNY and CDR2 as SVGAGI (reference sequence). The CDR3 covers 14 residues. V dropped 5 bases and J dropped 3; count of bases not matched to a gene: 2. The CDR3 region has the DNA TGTGCCAGCAGTGGACAGGGGGCGGACACTGAAGCTTTCTTT. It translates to CASSGQGADTEAFF.

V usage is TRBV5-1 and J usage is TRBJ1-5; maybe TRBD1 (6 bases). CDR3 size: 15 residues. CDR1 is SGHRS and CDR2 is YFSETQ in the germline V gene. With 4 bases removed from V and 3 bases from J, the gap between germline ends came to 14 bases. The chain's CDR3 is CASSATGTYNQPQHF. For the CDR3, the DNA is TGCGCCAGCAGCGCTACCGGGACATACAATCAGCCCCAGCATTTT.

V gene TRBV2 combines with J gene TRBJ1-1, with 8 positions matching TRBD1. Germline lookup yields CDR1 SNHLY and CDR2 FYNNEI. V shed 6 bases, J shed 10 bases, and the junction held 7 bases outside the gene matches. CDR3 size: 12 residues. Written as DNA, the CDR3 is TGTGCCAGCAGCATACAGGGGGGAAGAGCTTTCTTT. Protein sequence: CASSIQGGRAFF.

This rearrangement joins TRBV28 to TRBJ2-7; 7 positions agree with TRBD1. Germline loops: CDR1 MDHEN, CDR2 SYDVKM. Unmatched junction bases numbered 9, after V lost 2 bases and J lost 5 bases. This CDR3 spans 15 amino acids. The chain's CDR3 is CASSLSGEGADEQYF. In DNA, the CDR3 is TGTGCCAGCAGTTTAAGTGGAGAGGGGGCGGACGAGCAGTACTTC.

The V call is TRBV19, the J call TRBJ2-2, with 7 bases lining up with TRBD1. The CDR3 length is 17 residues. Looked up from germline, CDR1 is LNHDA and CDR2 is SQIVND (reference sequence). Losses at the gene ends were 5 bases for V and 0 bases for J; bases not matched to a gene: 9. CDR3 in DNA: TGTGCCAGTAGTCCCACCGCCGGGACAGCGAACACCGGGGAGCTGTTTTTT. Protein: CASSPTAGTANTGELFF.

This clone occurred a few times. CDR3 residues: CASSTGQNTEAFF. CDR3 nucleotide sequence: TGTGCCAGCAGCACGGGACAGAACACTGAAGCTTTCTTT. This chain uses TRBV5-6 with TRBJ1-1, with a weak D call TRBD1 (6 bases). In germline, CDR1 is SGHDT, CDR2 YYEEEE. The length of the CDR3 is 13 residues. The V end lost 4 bases, the J end lost 1 base, and 8 bases lay between the germline ends.

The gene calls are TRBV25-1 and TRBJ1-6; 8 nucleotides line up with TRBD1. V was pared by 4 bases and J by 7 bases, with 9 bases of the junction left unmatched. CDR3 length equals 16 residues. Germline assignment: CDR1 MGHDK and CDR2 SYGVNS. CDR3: CASSASGGLGNSPLHF. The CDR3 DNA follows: TGTGCCAGCAGTGCGTCAGGGGGCCTGGGGAATTCACCCCTCCACTTT. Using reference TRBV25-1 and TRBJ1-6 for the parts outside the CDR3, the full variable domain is EADIYQTPRYLVIGTGKKITLECSQTMGHDKMYWYQQDPGMELHLIHYSYGVNSTEKGDLSSESTVSRIRTEHFPLTLESARPSHTSQYLCASSASGGLGNSPLHFGNGTRLTVT.

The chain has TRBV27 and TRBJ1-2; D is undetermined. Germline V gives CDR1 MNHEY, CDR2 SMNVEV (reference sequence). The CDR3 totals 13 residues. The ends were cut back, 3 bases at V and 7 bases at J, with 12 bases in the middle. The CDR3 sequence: CASSFQPESGYTF. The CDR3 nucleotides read TGTGCCAGCAGTTTCCAGCCGGAGAGTGGCTACACCTTC.

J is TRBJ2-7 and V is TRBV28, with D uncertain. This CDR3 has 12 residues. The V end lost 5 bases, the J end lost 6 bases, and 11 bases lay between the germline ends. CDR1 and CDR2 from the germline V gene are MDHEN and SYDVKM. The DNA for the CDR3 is TGTGCCAGCAGTCCCCTTTCGGGCGAGCAGTACTTC. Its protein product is CASSPLSGEQYF.

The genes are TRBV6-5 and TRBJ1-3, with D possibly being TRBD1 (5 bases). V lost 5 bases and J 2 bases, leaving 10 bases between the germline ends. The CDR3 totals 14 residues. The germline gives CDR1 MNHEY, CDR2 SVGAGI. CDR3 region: CASSLRGAGNTIYF. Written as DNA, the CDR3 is TGTGCCAGCAGTCTGCGGGGGGCTGGAAACACCATATATTTT.